Shown below are 28 T cell receptor beta chains from a single sample sequenced in a study of blood T cells in healthy people across ages. Combining a sample-barcoded 5' primer with a J-beta primer mix, a second PCR ran for roughly 7 to 12 cycles. TCRdb ran MiXCR on the 5' RACE reads and lists one entry per CDR3 protein. The sample lists around 710,000 distinct CDR3 sequences, about 40% seen once, with about 20% in the top ten. The sequencing input was blood. The source is an older woman in good health.

The chain uses TRBV4-3 and TRBJ2-1; maybe TRBD2 (6 bases). TRBJ2-7 matches the DNA end more closely, so the J call is doubtful. The CDR3 consists of 15 residues. CDR1 is LGHNA, CDR2 YSLEER, per germline. CDR3 amino acids: CASSGTSKSYNEQYF. CDR3 in DNA: TGCGCCAGCAGCGGTACTAGCAAGTCCTACAATGAGCAGTACTTC.

This clonotype was picked up a small number of times. The chain links TRBV30 to TRBJ1-2, with a possible D match to TRBD1 (5 bases). There are 14 residues in the CDR3. Trimming took off 4 bases at V and 5 bases at J, with 17 bases between the two ends. CDR1 and CDR2 (germline): GTSNPN, SVGIG (reference sequence). The CDR3 DNA reads as TGTGCCTGGACAAAAGCGGGGGGTGGGTATGGCTACACCTTC. Amino acid sequence: CAWTKAGGGYGYTF.

A single count supports this clonotype. It may be a read error: a sequence one base away is much more abundant. The chain carries TRBV14 and TRBJ2-5, with 7 bases lining up with TRBD2. CDR1 is SGHDN and CDR2 is FVKESK in the germline V gene. There are 14 residues in the CDR3. CDR3 region: CASSPGDYQETRYF. The CDR3 DNA reads as TGTGCCAGCAGTCCTGGGGACTACCAAGAGACCCGGTACTTC.

This clonotype has a handful of counts. The chain links TRBV6-5 to TRBJ1-6; 9 bases fit TRBD1. Germline CDR1 reads MNHEY; CDR2 reads SVGAGI. V dropped 2 bases and J dropped 7; count of bases not matched to a gene: 6. This CDR3 region has 16 residues. CDR3 region: CASSYEGQGGNSPLHF. In DNA form, the CDR3 reads TGTGCCAGCAGTTACGAGGGACAGGGCGGGAATTCACCCCTCCACTTT.

Comments on this clonotype: A junction boundary mismatches the germline segment, possibly from a read error. The rearrangement uses TRBV7-6 and TRBJ2-3, with TRBD2 identical over 8 bases. CDR1 is SGHVS, CDR2 FNYEAQ, per germline. This CDR3 contains 15 residues. Here the CDR3 reads CAGSPFGRVGDTQYF. DNA for the CDR3: TGTGCCGGCAGCCCTTTCGGGAGGGTTGGGGATACGCAGTATTTT.

This clonotype was seen only a few times. Given a much more abundant clone one base away, this may be a read error. The genes are TRBV4-3 and TRBJ2-3; D possibly matches TRBD1 or TRBD2 (5 bases each). CDR1 and CDR2 from the germline V gene are LGHNA and YSLEER. This CDR3 is 18 amino acids long. In nucleotides, the CDR3 is TGCGCCAGCAGCCAAGAATCACCCTCCAGCGGTCCCACAGGTACGCAGTATTTT. Protein product: CASSQESPSSGPTGTQYF.

The V gene is TRBV3-1, the J gene TRBJ2-7; 16 bases map to TRBD2. Germline loops: CDR1 LGHDT, CDR2 YNNKEL (reference sequence). J lost 7 bases, V lost 7 bases, and 13 bases had no gene match. The CDR3 is made up of 17 amino acids. The CDR3 nucleotides read TGTGCCAGCACGACGGGACTAGCGGGGGGGCAGGGAGGTGAGCAGTACTTC. It translates to CASTTGLAGGQGGEQYF.

The chain carries TRBV6-5 and TRBJ1-2, with 7 bases fitting TRBD1. The CDR3 covers 15 residues. The V gene's germline CDR1 is MNHEY and CDR2 SVGAGI. The V gene end was trimmed by 5 bases and the J gene end by 2 bases; junction bases not matched to a gene: 8. CDR3 in DNA: TGTGCCAGCAGTCTCTCGGGACAGCGAAACTATGGCTACACCTTC. It is translated as CASSLSGQRNYGYTF.

The chain is built from TRBV6-2 or TRBV6-3 and TRBJ1-1, with D unclear. The V end was cut by 0 bases, the J end by 5 bases, with 13 bases between. The CDR3 spans 15 residues. Germline V lookup: CDR1 MNHEY, CDR2 SVGEGT. Written as DNA, the CDR3 is TGTGCCAGCAGTTACTCGGCGGGGAAGGAGACTGAAGCTTTCTTT. This gives the protein CASSYSAGKETEAFF.

In its sample, this clonotype was seen many times. The chain links TRBV29-1 to TRBJ1-2; the D is unclear. This CDR3 is 12 amino acids long. Germline V CDR1 and CDR2: SQVTM, ANQGSEA. Between the trimmed V and J ends, which lost 2 bases and 5 bases, there was a span of 9 bases. The CDR3 region has the DNA TGCAGCGTTGAATTTGGGAGGTATGGCTACACCTTC. This encodes CSVEFGRYGYTF.

The V and J genes are TRBV20-1 and TRBJ2-1; the match to TRBD2 covers 10 bases. This CDR3 comprises 18 residues. The germline V gene encodes CDR1 DFQATT and CDR2 SNEGSKA (reference sequence). With V trimmed by 2 bases and J by 5 bases, 15 bases remained unmatched. The CDR3: CSARRIVVGTSVHNEQFF. DNA for the CDR3: TGCAGTGCTAGACGGATAGTTGTCGGGACTAGCGTTCACAATGAGCAGTTCTTC.

This clonotype occurred a few times. This rearrangement joins TRBV7-6 to TRBJ2-1; D could derive from TRBD1 or TRBD2 (5 bases each). This CDR3 comprises 16 residues. V lost 5 bases and J lost 0, with 14 bases in between. CDR1 SGHVS and CDR2 FNYEAQ come from the germline V gene. This CDR3 is CASSGRGTASYNEQFF. In DNA, the CDR3 is TGTGCCAGCAGCGGGAGAGGGACGGCCTCCTACAATGAGCAGTTCTTC.

This clonotype was picked up a small number of times. The chain links TRBV25-1 to TRBJ2-1; 7 nucleotides agree with TRBD1. This CDR3 is built from 14 residues. Germline trimming cut 6 bases from V and 2 bases from J; bases unmatched to any gene: 4. The germline V gene encodes CDR1 MGHDK and CDR2 SYGVNS. CDR3 nucleotide sequence: TGTGCCAGCAGGGGGGACAGAACCTACAATGAGCAGTTCTTC. Translation: CASRGDRTYNEQFF.

This CDR3 is CASSDEGLYGYTF. As DNA, the CDR3 is TGTGCCAGCAGTGACGAGGGGTTGTATGGCTACACCTTC. J is TRBJ1-2 and V is TRBV6-5; possible D gene TRBD1, 5 bases. The CDR3 extends over 13 amino acids. Germline V gene lookup returns CDR1 MNHEY and CDR2 SVGAGI. V lost 5 bases and J 5 bases, leaving 12 bases between the germline ends.

Only a few counts were recorded for this clonotype. The chain couples TRBV28 to TRBJ2-1, with 7 bases aligning to TRBD2. Germline assignment: CDR1 MDHEN and CDR2 SYDVKM. V lost 4 bases, J lost 0 bases, and 6 bases stayed unmatched. The CDR3 totals 16 residues. CDR3 protein: CASSSAGVRSYNEQFF. CDR3 coding DNA: TGTGCCAGCAGTTCCGCGGGGGTTCGCTCCTACAATGAGCAGTTCTTC.

This clonotype came up a few times. The rearrangement uses TRBV4-3 and TRBJ2-5; either TRBD1 or TRBD2 may fit D (5 bases each). The J call may be in error: the DNA end matches TRBJ2-7 better. Germline CDR1 reads LGHNA; CDR2 reads YSLEER. The CDR3 runs 16 residues. The CDR3 reads CASSQALPGALYEQYF. The CDR3 nucleotides are TGCGCCAGCAGCCAAGCCCTTCCCGGGGCTCTCTACGAGCAGTACTTC.

This clonotype was found many times. J is TRBJ2-3 and V is TRBV4-3, with TRBD2 matching over 8 bases. V dropped 0 bases and J dropped 5; count of bases not matched to a gene: 4. The germline V gene has CDR1 LGHNA and CDR2 YSLEER. This CDR3 has 15 residues. CDR3 in DNA: TGCGCCAGCAGCCAAGAGTTCGGGAGGGGAGATACGCAGTATTTT. It yields the protein CASSQEFGRGDTQYF.

This clonotype was detected only a few times. This chain uses TRBV4-1 with TRBJ2-1; D is undetermined. Trimming stripped 4 bases from V and 7 bases from J, with 14 bases between. The germline V gene has CDR1 MGHRA and CDR2 YSYEKL. This CDR3 has 14 amino acids. This CDR3 is CASSPARLTNEQFF. CDR3 DNA: TGCGCCAGCAGCCCGGCCCGCCTCACTAATGAGCAGTTCTTC.

At least ten counts were recorded for this clonotype. The rearrangement uses TRBV29-1 and TRBJ2-5; D is perhaps TRBD1 or TRBD2 (5 bases each). With 8 bases removed from V and 5 bases from J, the gap between germline ends came to 15 bases. The CDR3 has 12 residues. Germline-derived CDR1 and CDR2 are SQVTM and ANQGSEA. The CDR3 sequence is CSFEGTEETQYF. For the CDR3, the DNA is TGCAGCTTCGAGGGGACGGAGGAGACCCAGTACTTC.

Concerning this clonotype: The junction shows a germline mismatch at one end, possibly a read error. This chain connects TRBV7-2 to TRBJ2-1; 8 bases align to TRBD1. The CDR3 contains 16 residues. Per germline, CDR1 SGHTA and CDR2 FQGNSA. The DNA for the CDR3 is TGTGCCAGAAGCTTAGCTGGGACAGGCCATTACAATGAGCAGTTCTTC. Its protein is CARSLAGTGHYNEQFF.

The V call is TRBV3-1, the J call TRBJ1-1; D ambiguous. Per the germline V gene, CDR1 is LGHDT and CDR2 is YNNKEL (reference sequence). The ends were cut back, 3 bases at V and 0 bases at J, with 11 bases in the middle. The CDR3 sequence is 15 residues long. The CDR3 here is CASSHPSGLNTEAFF. Written as DNA, the CDR3 is TGTGCCAGCAGCCACCCCAGTGGCTTGAACACTGAAGCTTTCTTT.

This clonotype was seen a handful of times. This chain uses TRBV3-1 with TRBJ2-7; a possible D gene is TRBD1 (6 bases). The germline V and J ends were trimmed by 2 bases and 0 bases, with 8 bases remaining between them. The CDR3 is made up of 14 amino acids. The germline V gene has CDR1 LGHDT and CDR2 YNNKEL (reference sequence). The CDR3 is CASSQPGHSYEQYF. CDR3 in DNA: TGTGCCAGCAGCCAACCGGGACACTCCTACGAGCAGTACTTC.

This clonotype was seen a single time. The chain joins TRBV6-2 or TRBV6-3 to TRBJ2-5; 13 nucleotides line up with TRBD2. The CDR3 runs 17 residues. Trimming at V came to 2 bases and at J to 5 bases, leaving 8 bases not matched to a gene. CDR1 MNHEY and CDR2 SVGEGT come from the germline V gene. This CDR3 is CASSYLLAGGHDETQYF. DNA for the CDR3: TGTGCCAGCAGTTACCTACTAGCGGGGGGGCACGACGAGACCCAGTACTTC.

About this clonotype: Its ends do not fully match the called genes, so a read error is possible. The V call is TRBV12-3 or TRBV12-4, the J call TRBJ2-1; 9 nucleotides line up with TRBD1. This CDR3 comprises 15 residues. The CDR3 region has the DNA TGTGCTAGCAGTTTGGGACAGGGAGGGTGGGATGAGCAGTTCTTC. Translating gives CASSLGQGGWDEQFF.

This clonotype was counted only a few times. The gene calls are TRBV12-3 or TRBV12-4 and TRBJ2-6, with 12 positions matching TRBD2. CDR3 length: 18 amino acids. V gave up 2 bases and J gave up 5 bases; unmatched junction bases: 7. CDR3 nucleotide sequence: TGTGCCAGCAGTTTACTAGCGGGGGGGCGGCTCTGGGCCAACGTCCTGACTTTC. Translated, it gives CASSLLAGGRLWANVLTF.

This clonotype was seen a handful of times. This rearrangement joins TRBV20-1 to TRBJ2-3; either TRBD1 or TRBD2 may fit D (5 bases each). The V end lost 6 bases, the J end lost 1 base, and 17 bases lay between the germline ends. In germline, CDR1 is DFQATT, CDR2 SNEGSKA (reference sequence). The length of the CDR3 is 15 residues. CDR3 loop: CSANRDQPRTDTQYF. The CDR3 DNA is TGCAGTGCCAACCGGGACCAACCCCGCACAGATACGCAGTATTTT.

The chain employs TRBV21-1 and TRBJ2-1; the table gives TRBD1 as D, unverified against the DNA. TRBV21-1 is annotated as a pseudogene. This CDR3 region has 13 residues. The CDR3 reads CASSRGGGYEQFF. The CDR3 nucleotides read TGTGCCAGCAGCCGTGGAGGGGGCTATGAGCAGTTCTTC.

The sample holds a few counts of this clonotype. The chain recombines TRBV30 with TRBJ2-1; 11 bases are a match to TRBD2. The germline V gene encodes CDR1 GTSNPN and CDR2 SVGIG (reference sequence). V gave up 2 bases and J gave up 8 bases; unmatched junction bases: 11. CDR3 length: 16 residues. In DNA, the CDR3 is TGTGCCTGGAGTTTAGGACTAGCGGGCGTTGGGGATGAGCAGTTCTTC. Translating gives CAWSLGLAGVGDEQFF.